The next 28 T cell receptor beta chains were all read from a single sample in a study of blood T cell repertoires in COVID-19. The table came from immunoSEQ multiplex PCR; TCRdb's copy has only in-frame clones and leaves some out. The sample has around 170,000 clones, 90% seen once. Sequenced material: peripheral blood. Receptors originate from a man aged 50 to 60 with acute or convalescent COVID-19.

The chain joins TRBV25-1 to TRBJ2-1, with D uncertain. Germline V gene lookup returns CDR1 MGHDK and CDR2 SYGVNS. This CDR3 is 10 amino acids long. The V end was cut by 6 bases, the J end by 7 bases, with 4 bases between. The chain's CDR3 is CASSPNEQFF. DNA of the CDR3: TGTGCCAGCAGCCCAAATGAGCAGTTCTTC.

V is TRBV27 and J is TRBJ2-1, with 11 nucleotides matching TRBD2. From germline, CDR1 is MNHEY and CDR2 SMNVEV (reference sequence). This CDR3 is 15 amino acids long. Germline trimming cut 3 bases from V and 5 bases from J; bases unmatched to any gene: 3. The CDR3 loop reads CASSFVSGRDNEQFF. For the CDR3, the DNA is TGTGCCAGCAGTTTTGTTAGCGGGAGGGACAATGAGCAGTTCTTC.

The rearrangement uses TRBV28 and TRBJ1-1; the D gene is possibly TRBD1 (6 bases). The CDR3 has 16 amino acids. Germline CDR1 is MDHEN and CDR2 is SYDVKM. V shed 2 bases and J shed 6 bases, with 19 bases lying between them. For the CDR3, the DNA is TGTGCCAGCAGTTTAGGGCAGGGGATGTTTAGGCCTGAAGCTTTCTTT. Amino acid sequence: CASSLGQGMFRPEAFF.

This clone was seen just once. This chain links TRBV7-9 with TRBJ1-2, with D perhaps TRBD1 (6 bases). The CDR3 extends over 15 amino acids. V was pared by 2 bases and J by 1 base, with 11 bases between. Germline V gene lookup returns CDR1 SEHNR and CDR2 FQNEAQ (reference sequence). This CDR3 reads CASSLQGILNYGYTF. CDR3 DNA: TGTGCCAGCAGCTTACAGGGGATTCTTAACTATGGCTACACCTTC. Full variable domain (rest looked up from reference TRBV7-9 and TRBJ1-2): DTGVSQNPRHKITKRGQNVTFRCDPISEHNRLYWYRQTLGQGPEFLTYFQNEAQLEKSRLLSDRFSAERPKGSFSTLEIQRTEQGDSAMYLCASSLQGILNYGYTFGSGTRLTVV.

As DNA, the CDR3 is TGTGCCTGGAGAAGGGCGGGAAGGAATCATGAGCAGTTCTTC. Its protein product is CAWRRAGRNHEQFF. The chain links TRBV30 to TRBJ2-1, with a weak D call TRBD2 (6 bases). This CDR3 comprises 14 residues. CDR1 is GTSNPN and CDR2 is SVGIG in the germline V gene (reference sequence). Deletions cut 3 bases from V and 8 bases from J, with 17 bases between.

J is TRBJ1-2 and V is TRBV6-2 or TRBV6-3; tentatively, D is TRBD1 (6 bases). CDR1 and CDR2 from the germline V gene are MNHEY and SVGEGT. This CDR3 is 14 amino acids long. Trimming removed 2 bases from V and 3 bases from J, with 10 bases in between. The CDR3 bases are TGTGCCAGCAGTTACCTAGGGGGGGACTATGGCTACACCTTC. Translated, it gives CASSYLGGDYGYTF.

The gene calls are TRBV9 and TRBJ2-5; D unresolved. Germline V gives CDR1 SGDLS, CDR2 YYNGEE. The CDR3 sequence is 16 residues long. The V and J ends lost 0 bases and 1 base respectively, with 13 bases between them. The chain's CDR3 is CASSVDRGGLQETQYF. The CDR3 region has the DNA TGTGCCAGCAGCGTAGACCGAGGCGGCCTCCAAGAGACCCAGTACTTC.

The chain couples TRBV28 to TRBJ2-7; 8 positions match TRBD2. This CDR3 has 13 residues. The junction had 8 bases not matched to a gene; V was cut back by 8 bases and J by 5 bases. Germline V gives CDR1 MDHEN, CDR2 SYDVKM. The CDR3 DNA is TGTGCCAGCCTCCGCGGGGGGTTGAACGAGCAGTACTTC. Protein sequence: CASLRGGLNEQYF. Together with reference TRBV28 and TRBJ2-7, the CDR3 gives the full variable domain: DVKVTQSSRYLVKRTGEKVFLECVQDMDHENMFWYRQDPGLGLRLIYFSYDVKMKEKGDIPEGYSVSREKKERFSLILESASTNQTSMYLCASLRGGLNEQYFGPGTRLTVT.

The V call is TRBV7-2, the J call TRBJ2-5; 7 bases match TRBD2. V lost 5 bases and J lost 2; bases outside the gene matches: 8. CDR3 size: 15 residues. Germline assignment: CDR1 SGHTA and CDR2 FQGNSA. CDR3 DNA: TGTGCCAGCAGCCGCGGGGGAACCGTGCAAGAGACCCAGTACTTC. Protein sequence: CASSRGGTVQETQYF. Variable domain in full (rest from reference TRBV7-2 and TRBJ2-5): GAGVSQSPSNKVTEKGKDVELRCDPISGHTALYWYRQSLGQGLEFLIYFQGNSAPDKSGLPSDRFSAERTGGSVSTLTIQRTQQEDSAVYLCASSRGGTVQETQYFGPGTRLLVL.

The V call is TRBV4-1, the J call TRBJ1-1; D is uncertain. There are 15 residues in the CDR3. Germline-derived CDR1 and CDR2 are MGHRA and YSYEKL. V shed 0 bases and J shed 1 base, with 9 bases lying between them. CDR3 sequence (DNA): TGCGCCAGCAGCCAAGATACTGAGAGGAACACTGAAGCTTTCTTT. Its protein product is CASSQDTERNTEAFF.

The chain couples TRBV18 to TRBJ1-2; tentative D call: TRBD1 (5 bases). Trimming stripped 0 bases from V and 7 bases from J, with 12 bases between. Germline values: CDR1 KGHSH, CDR2 LQKENI. The CDR3 totals 14 residues. CDR3 in amino acids: CASSPPGGFVGYTF. Here the CDR3 DNA reads TGTGCCAGCTCACCACCCGGGGGGTTCGTTGGCTACACCTTC.

The DNA for the CDR3 is TGTGCCAGCAGCTTAACAGCGGGGGGACGCACAGGGAGAGGGACGAACACTGAAGCTTTCTTT. Amino acid sequence: CASSLTAGGRTGRGTNTEAFF. This chain links TRBV7-3 with TRBJ1-1; possibly TRBD1 for D (6 bases). Looked up from germline, CDR1 is SGHTA and CDR2 is FQGTGA. V was shortened by 0 bases and J by 1 base, with 27 bases between the two germline ends. The length of the CDR3 is 21 residues.

This clone was picked up a small number of times. The rearrangement uses TRBV19 and TRBJ1-1; D gene uncertain. V lost 4 bases and J 3 bases, leaving 15 bases between the germline ends. Germline V CDR1 and CDR2: LNHDA, SQIVND (reference sequence). CDR3 length: 15 amino acids. As DNA, the CDR3 is TGTGCCAGTAGTACGACCCGAGGGCGGCACACTGAAGCTTTCTTT. It encodes CASSTTRGRHTEAFF. Drawing the rest from reference TRBV19 and TRBJ1-1, the complete variable domain is DGGITQSPKYLFRKEGQNVTLSCEQNLNHDAMYWYRQDPGQGLRLIYYSQIVNDFQKGDIAEGYSVSREKKESFPLTVTSAQKNPTAFYLCASSTTRGRHTEAFFGQGTRLTVV.

The gene calls are TRBV4-3 and TRBJ1-4, with D unclear. Per germline, CDR1 LGHNA and CDR2 YSLEER. Deletions cut 1 base from V and 0 bases from J, with 6 bases between. The CDR3 has 15 residues. CDR3 DNA sequence: TGCGCCAGCAGCCAAGTAGAAGCAACTAATGAAAAACTGTTTTTT. This encodes CASSQVEATNEKLFF.

This clone was detected once. The chain uses TRBV7-9 and TRBJ2-7, with D tentatively TRBD1 (6 bases). Germline V gene lookup returns CDR1 SEHNR and CDR2 FQNEAQ (reference sequence). Trimming cost V 5 bases and J 1 base, with 12 bases left between them. The CDR3 runs 14 residues. DNA of the CDR3: TGTGCCAGCAGCCCGGGACACATTTCCTACGAGCAGTACTTC. Translation: CASSPGHISYEQYF.

The chain uses TRBV5-1 and TRBJ2-7, with TRBD2 matching over 7 bases. The germline V gene has CDR1 SGHRS and CDR2 YFSETQ. The CDR3 is made up of 14 amino acids. V lost 2 bases to trimming and J lost 1 base; unmatched junction nucleotides: 3. The CDR3 nucleotides read TGCGCCAGCAGCTTCGGGGGGACTTCCTACGAGCAGTACTTC. It translates to CASSFGGTSYEQYF. Full variable domain (missing parts from reference TRBV5-1 and TRBJ2-7): KAGVTQTPRYLIKTRGQQVTLSCSPISGHRSVSWYQQTPGQGLQFLFEYFSETQRNKGNFPGRFSGRQFSNSRSEMNVSTLELGDSALYLCASSFGGTSYEQYFGPGTRLTVT.

The gene calls are TRBV3-1 (or the pseudogene TRBV3-2) and TRBJ2-7; 7 bases are shared with TRBD2. This CDR3 is 15 amino acids long. From germline, CDR1 is LGHDT and CDR2 YNNKEL (reference sequence). V shed 2 bases and J 6 bases; nucleotides not matched to a gene: 10. Here the CDR3 DNA reads TGTGCCAGCAGCCAATCGGCGGGAGCTATCGGCGAGCAGTACTTC. It is translated as CASSQSAGAIGEQYF.

In its sample, this clone was seen once. The J gene is TRBJ2-1, the V gene TRBV5-4; D perhaps matches TRBD1 (5 bases). The germline V and J ends were trimmed by 4 bases and 3 bases, with 17 bases remaining between them. This CDR3 is 16 amino acids long. The germline V gene encodes CDR1 SGHNT and CDR2 YYREEE (reference sequence). The CDR3 spells CASSGETVVVYNEQFF. The CDR3, as DNA: TGTGCCAGCAGCGGAGAGACAGTCGTAGTCTACAATGAGCAGTTCTTC. Filled out from reference TRBV5-4 and TRBJ2-1, the complete variable domain reads ETGVTQSPTHLIKTRGQQVTLRCSSQSGHNTVSWYQQALGQGPQFIFQYYREEENGRGNFPPRFSGLQFPNYSSELNVNALELDDSALYLCASSGETVVVYNEQFFGPGTRLTVL.

V is TRBV5-1 and J is TRBJ1-6; D may be TRBD1 (6 bases). V lost 4 bases to trimming and J lost 5 bases, with 10 bases between them. Per germline, CDR1 SGHRS and CDR2 YFSETQ. CDR3 length: 14 amino acids. The CDR3 sequence is CASSPRQDNSPLHF. In DNA form, the CDR3 reads TGCGCCAGCAGCCCGCGACAGGATAATTCACCCCTCCACTTT.

The chain is built from TRBV4-3 and TRBJ1-4; 8 bases are shared with TRBD1. The CDR3 has 14 residues. J lost 10 bases, V lost 1 base, and 5 bases had no gene match. The germline V gene has CDR1 LGHNA and CDR2 YSLEER. CDR3 in amino acids: CASSQGDRYRKLFF. Here the CDR3 DNA reads TGCGCCAGCAGCCAAGGGGACAGGTATCGAAAACTGTTTTTT.

This clone appeared once. The chain recombines TRBV10-1 with TRBJ1-4; maybe TRBD1 (5 bases). In germline, CDR1 is WNHNN, CDR2 SYGVQD (reference sequence). The CDR3 is made up of 12 amino acids. V was clipped by 11 bases and J by 8 bases, with 15 bases between them. CDR3 loop: CAPRRGWEKLFF. In nucleotides, the CDR3 is TGCGCCCCCAGGAGGGGTTGGGAAAAACTGTTTTTT.

This sequence joins TRBV7-2 and TRBJ2-7; D is unresolved. Germline CDR1 is SGHTA and CDR2 is FQGNSA. V lost 5 bases and J 2 bases, leaving 13 bases between the germline ends. CDR3 length: 14 residues. The CDR3 loop is CASSPPHRAYEQYF. The CDR3 DNA reads as TGTGCCAGCAGCCCTCCCCACAGAGCCTACGAGCAGTACTTC.

This sequence joins TRBV5-4 and TRBJ2-7, with TRBD1 matching 8 bases. The junction had 12 bases not matched to a gene; V was cut back by 2 bases and J by 2 bases. The germline CDR1 and CDR2 sequences are SGHNT and YYREEE (reference sequence). This CDR3 is 17 amino acids long. CDR3 nucleotides: TGTGCCAGCAGCTTACCCGGGTTGGGACAGGCTGCCTACGAGCAGTACTTC. It yields the protein CASSLPGLGQAAYEQYF.

This clone has only one observation. The gene calls are TRBV10-3 and TRBJ1-3, with TRBD1 as a possible D gene (6 bases). Trimming pared 0 bases from V and 4 bases from J, leaving 13 bases between. Germline lookup yields CDR1 ENHRY and CDR2 SYGVKD. The CDR3 extends over 16 amino acids. CDR3 in amino acids: CAISESGDIFGNTIYF. In DNA, the CDR3 is TGTGCCATCAGTGAGTCCGGGGACATTTTCGGAAACACCATATATTTT.

The genes are TRBV30 and TRBJ2-3; no firm D call. The CDR3 consists of 13 residues. V was pared by 3 bases and J by 0 bases, with 7 bases between. Germline lookup yields CDR1 GTSNPN and CDR2 SVGIG (reference sequence). CDR3 coding DNA: TGTGCCTGGAGGAGCCCCAGCACAGATACGCAGTATTTT. Translated: CAWRSPSTDTQYF.

The genes are TRBV3-1 (or the pseudogene TRBV3-2) and TRBJ1-5, with a tentative D call TRBD1 (5 bases). This CDR3 comprises 16 residues. Per the germline V gene, CDR1 is LGHDT and CDR2 is YNNKEL (reference sequence). Deletions cut 2 bases from V and 9 bases from J, with 20 bases between. The chain's CDR3 is CASSQSDVAGNAPQHF. The CDR3 DNA reads TGTGCCAGCAGCCAAAGCGATGTGGCAGGGAATGCGCCCCAGCATTTT.

V usage is TRBV25-1 and J usage is TRBJ1-1; 8 bases map to TRBD1. Germline CDR1 is MGHDK and CDR2 is SYGVNS. The trim removed 1 base at V and 4 bases at J, leaving 5 bases unmatched. The CDR3 is 15 amino acids. The CDR3 protein is CASSESIRGLTEAFF. For the CDR3, the DNA is TGTGCCAGCAGTGAATCTATCAGGGGGCTCACTGAAGCTTTCTTT.

The CDR3 DNA sequence: TGTGCCTGGACCGGGACAGGGGGTTCTGGCTACACCTTC. It translates to CAWTGTGGSGYTF. This rearrangement joins TRBV30 to TRBJ1-2; 11 nucleotides match TRBD1. Germline trimming cut 4 bases from V and 7 bases from J; bases unmatched to any gene: 5. The CDR3 is made up of 13 amino acids. CDR1 GTSNPN and CDR2 SVGIG come from the germline V gene (reference sequence).